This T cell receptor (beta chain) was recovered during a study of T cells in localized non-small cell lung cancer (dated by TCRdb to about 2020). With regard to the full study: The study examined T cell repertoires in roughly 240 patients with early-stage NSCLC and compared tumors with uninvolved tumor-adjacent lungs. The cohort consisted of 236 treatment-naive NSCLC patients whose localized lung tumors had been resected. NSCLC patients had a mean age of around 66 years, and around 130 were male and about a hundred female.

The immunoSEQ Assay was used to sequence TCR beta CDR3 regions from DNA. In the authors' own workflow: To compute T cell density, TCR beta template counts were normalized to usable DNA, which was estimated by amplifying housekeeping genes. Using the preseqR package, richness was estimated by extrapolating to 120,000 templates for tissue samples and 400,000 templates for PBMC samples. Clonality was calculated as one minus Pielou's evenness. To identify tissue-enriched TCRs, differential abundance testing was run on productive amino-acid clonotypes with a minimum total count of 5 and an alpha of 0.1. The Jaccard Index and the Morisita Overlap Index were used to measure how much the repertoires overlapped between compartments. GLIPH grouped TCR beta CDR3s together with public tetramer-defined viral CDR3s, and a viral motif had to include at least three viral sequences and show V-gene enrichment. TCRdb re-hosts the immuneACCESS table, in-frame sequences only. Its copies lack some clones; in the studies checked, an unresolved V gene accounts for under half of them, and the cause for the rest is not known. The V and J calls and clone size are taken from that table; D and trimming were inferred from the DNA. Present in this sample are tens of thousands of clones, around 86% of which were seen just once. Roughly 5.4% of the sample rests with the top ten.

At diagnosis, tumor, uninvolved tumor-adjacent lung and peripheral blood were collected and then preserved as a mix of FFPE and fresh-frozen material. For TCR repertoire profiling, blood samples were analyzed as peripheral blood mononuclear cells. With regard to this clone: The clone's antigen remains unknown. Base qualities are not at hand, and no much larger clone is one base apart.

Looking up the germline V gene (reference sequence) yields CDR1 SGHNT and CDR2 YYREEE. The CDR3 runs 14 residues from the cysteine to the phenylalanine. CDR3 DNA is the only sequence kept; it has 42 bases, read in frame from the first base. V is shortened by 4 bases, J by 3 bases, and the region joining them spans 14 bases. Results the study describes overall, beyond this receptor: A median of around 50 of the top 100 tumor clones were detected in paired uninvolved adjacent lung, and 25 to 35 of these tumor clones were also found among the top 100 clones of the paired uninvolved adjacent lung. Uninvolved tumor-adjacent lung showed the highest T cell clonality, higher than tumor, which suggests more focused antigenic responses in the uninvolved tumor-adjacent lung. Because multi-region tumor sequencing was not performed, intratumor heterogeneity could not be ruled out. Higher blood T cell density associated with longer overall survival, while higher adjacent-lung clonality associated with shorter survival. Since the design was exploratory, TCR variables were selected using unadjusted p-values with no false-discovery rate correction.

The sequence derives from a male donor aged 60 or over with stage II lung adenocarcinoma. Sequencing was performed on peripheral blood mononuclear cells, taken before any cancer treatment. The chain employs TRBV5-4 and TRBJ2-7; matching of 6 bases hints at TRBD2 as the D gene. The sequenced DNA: TGTGCCAGCAGCCGTTTGGGACTCAGCTACGAGCAGTACTTC. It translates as CASSRLGLSYEQYF.